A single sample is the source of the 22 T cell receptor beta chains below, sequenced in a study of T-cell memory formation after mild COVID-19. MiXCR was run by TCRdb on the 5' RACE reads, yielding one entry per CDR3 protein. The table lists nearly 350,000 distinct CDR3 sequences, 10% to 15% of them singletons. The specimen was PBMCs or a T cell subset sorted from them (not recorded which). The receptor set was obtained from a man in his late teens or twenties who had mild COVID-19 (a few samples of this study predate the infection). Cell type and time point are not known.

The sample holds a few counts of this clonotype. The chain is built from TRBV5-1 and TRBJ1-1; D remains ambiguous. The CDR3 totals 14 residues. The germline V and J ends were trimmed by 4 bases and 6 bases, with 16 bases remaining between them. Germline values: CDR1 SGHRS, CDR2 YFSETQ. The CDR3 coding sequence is TGCGCCAGCAGCCTTAGACTCCCCAACGCTGAAGCTTTCTTT. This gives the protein CASSLRLPNAEAFF.

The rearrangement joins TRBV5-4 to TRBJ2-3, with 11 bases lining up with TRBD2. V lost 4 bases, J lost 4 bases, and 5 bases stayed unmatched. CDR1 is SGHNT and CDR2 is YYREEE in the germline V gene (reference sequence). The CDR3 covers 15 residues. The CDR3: CASSPLAGVADTQYF. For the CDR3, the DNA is TGTGCCAGCAGCCCACTAGCGGGGGTGGCAGATACGCAGTATTTT.

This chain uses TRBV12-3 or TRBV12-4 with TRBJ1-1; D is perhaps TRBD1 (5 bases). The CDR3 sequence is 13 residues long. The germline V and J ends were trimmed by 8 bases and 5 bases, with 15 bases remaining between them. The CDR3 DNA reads TGTGCCAGCGTGCGGGCAGGGATTACTGAAGCTTTCTTT. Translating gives CASVRAGITEAFF.

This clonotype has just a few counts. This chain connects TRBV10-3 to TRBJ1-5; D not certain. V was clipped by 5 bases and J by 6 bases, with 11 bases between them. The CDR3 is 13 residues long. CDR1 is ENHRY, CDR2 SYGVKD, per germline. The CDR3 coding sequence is TGTGCCATCAGTCTCGGGGAGGGTCAGCCCCAGCATTTT. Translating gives CAISLGEGQPQHF.

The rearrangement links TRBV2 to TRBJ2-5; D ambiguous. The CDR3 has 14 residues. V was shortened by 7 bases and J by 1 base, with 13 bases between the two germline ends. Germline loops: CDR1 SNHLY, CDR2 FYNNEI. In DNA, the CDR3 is TGTGCCAGCAAATTCGTAGGGCCCCAAGAGACCCAGTACTTC. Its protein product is CASKFVGPQETQYF.

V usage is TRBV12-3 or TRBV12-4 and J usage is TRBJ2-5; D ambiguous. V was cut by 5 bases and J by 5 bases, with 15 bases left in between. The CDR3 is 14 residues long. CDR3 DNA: TGTGCCAGCAGTCCACCGTCGATCCGGGAGACCCAGTACTTC. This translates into CASSPPSIRETQYF.

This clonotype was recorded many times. In nucleotides, the CDR3 is TGTGCCAGCAGTCCCGAAGGCGGCCTTTGGGAGACCCAGTACTTC. Amino acids: CASSPEGGLWETQYF. J is TRBJ2-5 and V is TRBV6-2 or TRBV6-3; D is uncertain. Germline values: CDR1 MNHEY, CDR2 SVGEGT. This CDR3 is 15 amino acids long. Trimming left V 5 bases short and J 5 bases short, with 18 bases between.

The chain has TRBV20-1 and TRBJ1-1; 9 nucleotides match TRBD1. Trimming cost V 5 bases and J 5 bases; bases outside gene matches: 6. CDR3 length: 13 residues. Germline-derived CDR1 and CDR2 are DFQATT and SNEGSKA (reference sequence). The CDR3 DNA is TGCAGTGCTGGAGGACAGGGGAGAACTGAAGCTTTCTTT. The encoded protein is CSAGGQGRTEAFF.

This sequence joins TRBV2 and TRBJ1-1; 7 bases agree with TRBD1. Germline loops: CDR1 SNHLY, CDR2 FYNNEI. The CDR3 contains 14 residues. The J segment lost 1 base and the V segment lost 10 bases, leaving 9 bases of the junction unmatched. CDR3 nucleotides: TGTGCCAACAGGGGCCGGGGGGCGAACACTGAAGCTTTCTTT. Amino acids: CANRGRGANTEAFF. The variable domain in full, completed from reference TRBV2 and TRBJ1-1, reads EPEVTQTPSHQVTQMGQEVILRCVPISNHLYFYWYRQILGQKVEFLVSFYNNEISEKSEIFDDQFSVERPDGSNFTLKIRSTKLEDSAMYFCANRGRGANTEAFFGQGTRLTVV.

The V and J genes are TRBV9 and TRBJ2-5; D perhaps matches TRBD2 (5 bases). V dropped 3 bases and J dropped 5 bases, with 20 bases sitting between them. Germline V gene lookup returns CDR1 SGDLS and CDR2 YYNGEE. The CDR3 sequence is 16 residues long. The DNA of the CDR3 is TGTGCCAGCAGCGCCCCTCAGGAAGGGTGGAGGGAGACCCAGTACTTC. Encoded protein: CASSAPQEGWRETQYF. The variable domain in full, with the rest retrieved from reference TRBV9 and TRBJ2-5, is DSGVTQTPKHLITATGQRVTLRCSPRSGDLSVYWYQQSLDQGLQFLIQYYNGEERAKGNILERFSAQQFPDLHSELNLSSLELGDSALYFCASSAPQEGWRETQYFGPGTRLLVL.

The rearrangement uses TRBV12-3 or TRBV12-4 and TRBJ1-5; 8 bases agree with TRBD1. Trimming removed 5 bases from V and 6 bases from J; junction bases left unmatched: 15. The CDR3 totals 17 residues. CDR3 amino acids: CASSLLRTGTYSQPQHF. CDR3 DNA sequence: TGTGCCAGCAGTCTTCTCCGGACAGGGACATATAGTCAGCCCCAGCATTTT.

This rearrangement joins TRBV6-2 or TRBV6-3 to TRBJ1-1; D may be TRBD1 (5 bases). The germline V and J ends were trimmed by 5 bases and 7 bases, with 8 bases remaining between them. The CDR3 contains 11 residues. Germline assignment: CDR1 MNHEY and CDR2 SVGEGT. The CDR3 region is CASSKGIEAFF. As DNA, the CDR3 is TGTGCCAGCAGTAAGGGGATTGAAGCTTTCTTT.

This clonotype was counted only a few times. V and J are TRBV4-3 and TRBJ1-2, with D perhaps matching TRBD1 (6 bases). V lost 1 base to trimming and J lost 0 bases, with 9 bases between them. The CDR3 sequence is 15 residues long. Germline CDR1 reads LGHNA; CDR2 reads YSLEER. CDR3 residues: CASSQGPGANYGYTF. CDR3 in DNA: TGCGCCAGCAGCCAAGGTCCAGGGGCTAACTATGGCTACACCTTC.

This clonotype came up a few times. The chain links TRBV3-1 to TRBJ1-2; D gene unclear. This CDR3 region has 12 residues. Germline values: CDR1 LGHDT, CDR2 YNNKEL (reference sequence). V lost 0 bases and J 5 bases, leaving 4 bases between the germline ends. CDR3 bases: TGTGCCAGCAGCCAAGACAAGTATGGCTACACCTTC. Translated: CASSQDKYGYTF.

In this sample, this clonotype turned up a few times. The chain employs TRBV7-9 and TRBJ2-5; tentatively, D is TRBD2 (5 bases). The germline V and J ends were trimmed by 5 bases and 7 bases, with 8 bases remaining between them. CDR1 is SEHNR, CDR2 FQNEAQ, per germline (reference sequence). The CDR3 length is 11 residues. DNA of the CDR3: TGTGCCAGCAGCACAGAGGGGACCCAGTACTTC. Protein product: CASSTEGTQYF.

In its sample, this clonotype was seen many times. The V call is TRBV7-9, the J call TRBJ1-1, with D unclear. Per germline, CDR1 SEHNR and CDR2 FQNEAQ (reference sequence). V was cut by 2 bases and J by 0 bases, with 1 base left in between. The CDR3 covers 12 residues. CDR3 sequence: CASSLMNTEAFF. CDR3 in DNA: TGTGCCAGCAGCTTAATGAACACTGAAGCTTTCTTT.

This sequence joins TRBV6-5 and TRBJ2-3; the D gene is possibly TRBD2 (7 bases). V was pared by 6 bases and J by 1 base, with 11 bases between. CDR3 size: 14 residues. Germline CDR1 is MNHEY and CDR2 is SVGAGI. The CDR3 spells CASRSGGRTDTQYF. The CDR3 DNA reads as TGTGCCAGCAGGTCGGGGGGCCGCACAGATACGCAGTATTTT.

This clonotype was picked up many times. CDR3 in amino acids: CSVEVWQGAATDTQYF. The CDR3 nucleotides read TGCAGCGTTGAAGTGTGGCAGGGGGCCGCGACAGATACGCAGTATTTT. This chain connects TRBV29-1 to TRBJ2-3; 8 bases map to TRBD1. CDR3 length: 16 amino acids. V lost 1 base, J lost 3 bases, and 9 bases stayed unmatched. Germline V gene lookup returns CDR1 SQVTM and CDR2 ANQGSEA.

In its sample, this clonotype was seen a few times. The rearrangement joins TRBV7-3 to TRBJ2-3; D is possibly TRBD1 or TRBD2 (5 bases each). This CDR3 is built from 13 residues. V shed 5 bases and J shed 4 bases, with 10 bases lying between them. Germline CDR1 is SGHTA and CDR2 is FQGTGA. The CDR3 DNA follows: TGTGCCAGCAGCCGGGACCATTCAGATACGCAGTATTTT. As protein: CASSRDHSDTQYF.

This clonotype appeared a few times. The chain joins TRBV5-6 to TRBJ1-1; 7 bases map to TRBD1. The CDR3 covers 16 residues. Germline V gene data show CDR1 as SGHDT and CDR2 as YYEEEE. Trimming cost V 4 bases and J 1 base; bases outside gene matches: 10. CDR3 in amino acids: CASSRRTGSSNTEAFF. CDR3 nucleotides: TGTGCCAGCAGCCGGAGGACAGGTTCGTCGAACACTGAAGCTTTCTTT. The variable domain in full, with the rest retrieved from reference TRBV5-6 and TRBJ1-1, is DAGVTQSPTHLIKTRGQQVTLRCSPKSGHDTVSWYQQALGQGPQFIFQYYEEEERQRGNFPDRFSGHQFPNYSSELNVNALLLGDSALYLCASSRRTGSSNTEAFFGQGTRLTVV.

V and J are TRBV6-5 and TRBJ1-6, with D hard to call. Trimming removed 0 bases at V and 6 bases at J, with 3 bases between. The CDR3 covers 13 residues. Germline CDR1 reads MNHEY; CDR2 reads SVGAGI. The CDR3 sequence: CASSYSVNSPLHF. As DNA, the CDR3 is TGTGCCAGCAGTTACTCTGTTAATTCACCCCTCCACTTT.

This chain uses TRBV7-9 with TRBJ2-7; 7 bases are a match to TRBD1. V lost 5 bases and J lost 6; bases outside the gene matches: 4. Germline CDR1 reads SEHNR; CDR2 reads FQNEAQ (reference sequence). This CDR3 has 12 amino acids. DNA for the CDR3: TGTGCCAGCAGCCAAACAGGGGTCGAGCAGTACGTC. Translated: CASSQTGVEQYV.